This T cell receptor (beta chain) comes out of a study of vaccination and CD4 T cells after COVID-19. Across the whole study: Each post-COVID sample was drawn after diagnosis, and the median interval was approximately 96 days (range 35 to 161).

The treatment is: roughly nine-day PBMC culture with coronavirus spike peptide pools or control peptides (ViraFEST assay). PCR positivity was dated March to December 2020, before US Alpha, Beta and Delta variants. The Oncomine TCR Beta short-read assay generated sequence data from the DNA of cultured CD4+ T cells. TCRdb called the PCR reads again in MiXCR, with one record for every CDR3 protein. The sample consists of around 4,200 distinct CDR3 sequences, approximately 48% of them appearing once. Germline CDR1 SNHLY, CDR2 FYNNEI. Trimming removed 7 bases from V and 7 bases from J; junction bases left unmatched: 6. This CDR3 is 14 amino acids long. In regard to this clonotype: Its specificity is not known.

This rearrangement joins TRBV2 to TRBJ2-2; the match to TRBD1 covers 10 bases. The receptor was derived from a human donor who had recovered from COVID-19. The sample consisted of CD4+ T cells from blood, cultured in vitro. CDR3 loop: CASNDRGRGGELFF. The CDR3 DNA reads TGTGCCAGCAACGACAGGGGGCGCGGCGGGGAGCTGTTTTTT.